The 14 T cell receptor beta chains presented below share a single source sample, sequenced in a study of blood T cell repertoires in COVID-19. Data came from immunoSEQ multiplex PCR; TCRdb stores just in-frame clones and leaves some out. Among 150,000 or so clones listed, about three quarters were seen once. Sequencing input: peripheral blood. Source of these receptors: a woman between 45 and 65 years old with active or convalescent COVID-19.

V gene TRBV30 combines with J gene TRBJ2-5; weak D call: TRBD1 (6 bases). Trimming stripped 2 bases from V and 1 base from J, with 11 bases between. This CDR3 is 14 amino acids long. Per the germline V gene, CDR1 is GTSNPN and CDR2 is SVGIG (reference sequence). For the CDR3, the DNA is TGTGCCTGGAGTTCAGGGGCGATCCAAGAGACCCAGTACTTC. Translated, it gives CAWSSGAIQETQYF.

The V gene is TRBV29-1, the J gene TRBJ2-1, with D unclear. There are 12 residues in the CDR3. Trimming pared 1 base from V and 12 bases from J, leaving 13 bases between. Germline V lookup: CDR1 SQVTM, CDR2 ANQGSEA. The CDR3 DNA follows: TGCAGCGTTGAAGGCCTCAGGAAGGTGCAGTTCTTC. Translation gives CSVEGLRKVQFF.

The sample holds a few counts of this clone. The chain is built from TRBV7-8 and TRBJ2-3, with 13 nucleotides matching TRBD2. The CDR3 extends over 18 amino acids. J gave up 5 bases and V 5 bases, and 13 bases lay outside the gene matches. Germline CDR1 is SGHVS and CDR2 is FQNEAQ. CDR3 bases: TGTGCCAGCAGCCAGAGCAGAGGACTAGCGGGAGAGGGAGATACGCAGTATTTT. It codes for CASSQSRGLAGEGDTQYF. The full variable domain, completed using reference TRBV7-8 and TRBJ2-3, is GAGVSQSPRYKVAKRGQDVALRCDPISGHVSLFWYQQALGQGPEFLTYFQNEAQLDKSGLPSDRFFAERPEGSVSTLKIQRTQQEDSAVYLCASSQSRGLAGEGDTQYFGPGTRLTVL.

The J gene is TRBJ1-3, the V gene TRBV5-1, with 7 nucleotides matching TRBD1. Germline lookup yields CDR1 SGHRS and CDR2 YFSETQ. Germline trimming cut 0 bases from V and 1 base from J; bases unmatched to any gene: 1. The CDR3 is 15 amino acids. The DNA for the CDR3 is TGCGCCAGCAGCTTGGGCAGGGGGTCTGGAAACACCATATATTTT. Protein: CASSLGRGSGNTIYF.

V and J are TRBV7-2 and TRBJ2-2; D is perhaps TRBD2 (6 bases). CDR1 is SGHTA, CDR2 FQGNSA, per germline. Between the trimmed V and J ends, which lost 8 bases and 4 bases, there was a span of 23 bases. The CDR3 is 17 residues long. The CDR3 nucleotides read TGTGCCAGCGGGGAGGTTTGGGGGACTTCAATCACCGGGGAGCTGTTTTTT. Translated, it gives CASGEVWGTSITGELFF.

V and J are TRBV5-1 and TRBJ2-1, with a possible D match to TRBD2 (5 bases). Trimming removed 0 bases from V and 7 bases from J, with 14 bases in between. Germline CDR1 SGHRS, CDR2 YFSETQ. This CDR3 is 15 amino acids long. CDR3 coding DNA: TGCGCCAGCAGCTTGGGAGGAGGTCCGGGGAATGAGCAGTTCTTC. Its protein is CASSLGGGPGNEQFF.

This clone was detected once. The rearrangement joins TRBV27 to TRBJ1-2, with 7 bases lining up with TRBD1. CDR1 MNHEY and CDR2 SMNVEV come from the germline V gene (reference sequence). J was trimmed by 4 bases and V by 3 bases; bases with no gene match: 5. The CDR3 contains 14 residues. In DNA form, the CDR3 reads TGTGCCAGCAGTTTTTCTAGACAGGGCTATGGCTACACCTTC. Protein sequence: CASSFSRQGYGYTF.

This chain joins TRBV4-3 and TRBJ1-2, with unresolved D. Germline CDR1 LGHNA, CDR2 YSLEER. V shed 0 bases and J shed 2 bases, with 4 bases lying between them. The CDR3 length is 13 residues. As DNA, the CDR3 is TGCGCCAGCAGCCAAGATCAAAACTATGGCTACACCTTC. Its translation is CASSQDQNYGYTF.

The chain recombines TRBV6-5 with TRBJ2-4; D is unresolved. V lost 6 bases to trimming and J lost 4 bases, with 13 bases between them. The CDR3 has 14 amino acids. Germline CDR1 reads MNHEY; CDR2 reads SVGAGI. The CDR3 region is CASRPPGVKNIQYF. In DNA, the CDR3 is TGTGCCAGCAGGCCCCCGGGTGTAAAAAACATTCAGTACTTC.

This clone was seen once. The genes are TRBV18 and TRBJ1-3; a possible D gene is TRBD1 (6 bases). The CDR3 has 14 amino acids. V was shortened by 4 bases and J by 1 base, with 8 bases between the two germline ends. CDR1 and CDR2 (germline): KGHSH, LQKENI. The CDR3 region is CASSLRGSGNTIYF. CDR3 nucleotide sequence: TGTGCCAGCTCACTCAGGGGTTCTGGAAACACCATATATTTT. Full variable domain (missing parts from reference TRBV18 and TRBJ1-3): NAGVMQNPRHLVRRRGQEARLRCSPMKGHSHVYWYRQLPEEGLKFMVYLQKENIIDESGMPKERFSAEFPKEGPSILRIQQVVRGDSAAYFCASSLRGSGNTIYFGEGSWLTVV.

The chain has TRBV10-3 and TRBJ1-1, with D possibly TRBD1 on 6 matching bases. Germline V gene data show CDR1 as ENHRY and CDR2 as SYGVKD. This CDR3 contains 13 residues. Trimming stripped 5 bases from V and 4 bases from J, with 11 bases between. The CDR3, as DNA: TGTGCCATCAGTATCCAGGGGAGCACTGAAGCTTTCTTT. Encoded protein: CAISIQGSTEAFF.

This chain connects TRBV30 to TRBJ2-3, with a possible D match to TRBD2 (5 bases). This CDR3 is 13 amino acids long. V was cut by 8 bases and J by 0 bases, with 12 bases left in between. Germline CDR1 reads GTSNPN; CDR2 reads SVGIG (reference sequence). The CDR3 here is CAISSQSTDTQYF. CDR3 coding DNA: TGTGCCATATCTAGCCAAAGCACAGATACGCAGTATTTT. The full variable domain, completed using reference TRBV30 and TRBJ2-3, is SQTIHQWPATLVQPVGSPLSLECTVEGTSNPNLYWYRQAAGRGLQLLFYSVGIGQISSEVPQNLSASRPQDRQFILSSKKLLLSDSGFYLCAISSQSTDTQYFGPGTRLTVL.

This clone was seen more than once but under ten times. V usage is TRBV9 and J usage is TRBJ2-2, with D possibly TRBD1 on 6 matching bases. The CDR3 contains 15 residues. Between the trimmed V and J ends, which lost 1 base and 1 base, there was a span of 8 bases. Germline assignment: CDR1 SGDLS and CDR2 YYNGEE. The CDR3 loop reads CASSVRDKNTGELFF. The CDR3 nucleotides are TGTGCCAGCAGCGTAAGGGACAAGAACACCGGGGAGCTGTTTTTT.

V gene TRBV18 combines with J gene TRBJ1-2; D gene uncertain. The V gene lost 8 bases and the J gene lost 2 bases, with 18 bases spanning the gap. This CDR3 spans 15 amino acids. Germline assignment: CDR1 KGHSH and CDR2 LQKENI. CDR3: CASRPAGGENYGYTF. In nucleotides, the CDR3 is TGTGCCAGCCGACCGGCGGGCGGAGAAAACTATGGCTACACCTTC.